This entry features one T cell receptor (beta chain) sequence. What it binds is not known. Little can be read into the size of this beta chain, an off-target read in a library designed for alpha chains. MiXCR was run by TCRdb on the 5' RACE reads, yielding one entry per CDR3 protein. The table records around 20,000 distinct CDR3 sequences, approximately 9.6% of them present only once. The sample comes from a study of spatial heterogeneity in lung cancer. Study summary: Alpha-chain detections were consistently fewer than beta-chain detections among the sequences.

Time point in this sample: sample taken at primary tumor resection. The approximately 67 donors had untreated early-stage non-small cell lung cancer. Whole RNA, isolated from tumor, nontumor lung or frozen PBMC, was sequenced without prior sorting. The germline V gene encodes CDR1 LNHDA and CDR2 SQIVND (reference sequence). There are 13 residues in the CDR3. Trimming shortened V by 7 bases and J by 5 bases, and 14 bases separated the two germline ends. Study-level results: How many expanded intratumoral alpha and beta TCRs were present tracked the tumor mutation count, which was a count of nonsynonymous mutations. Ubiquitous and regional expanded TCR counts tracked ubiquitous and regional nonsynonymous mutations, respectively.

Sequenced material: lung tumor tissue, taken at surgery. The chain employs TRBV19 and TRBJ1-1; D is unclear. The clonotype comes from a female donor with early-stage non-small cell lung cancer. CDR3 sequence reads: CASTQSRGTEAFF. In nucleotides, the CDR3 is TGTGCCAGTACCCAAAGTAGAGGGACTGAAGCTTTCTTT.